Below, one T cell receptor beta chain is given with its context. This sample is part of a study of identical twins. Each CDR3 protein gets one entry after TCRdb re-called the 5' RACE reads with MiXCR. Altogether around 550,000 distinct CDR3 sequences are present, around 15% being singletons, with the ten largest covering about 0.47%. Germline loops: CDR1 SGHVS, CDR2 FQNEAQ. The CDR3 has 16 amino acids. Trimming pared 5 bases from V and 6 bases from J, leaving 20 bases between. These records were also assigned to another study, of yellow fever vaccine responses in identical twins.

The chain employs TRBV7-8 and TRBJ2-1; possible D gene TRBD2, 5 bases. The receptor was isolated from a woman between 18 and 29 years old in good health. The sequencing input was CD4+ T cells sorted from blood. CDR3 nucleotides: TGTGCCAGCAGCCTCAAAGTGGGAGCCACGGGCAATGAGCAGTTCTTC. This encodes CASSLKVGATGNEQFF.